This T cell receptor beta chain was sequenced during a study of blood T cell repertoires in COVID-19 (TCRdb year 2020). Regarding the research as a whole: Collaborator samples came from the United States, Italy and Spain and covered acute and convalescent phases of COVID-19. Deeply sampled blood TCRbeta repertoires from subjects exposed to, actively infected with, or recovered from COVID-19 were included in the dataset. The repertoires were released in a freely available public database intended as a resource for research on the immune response to SARS-CoV-2. The material from the prospective study consisted of cDNA or gDNA derived from T cells, B-cell-depleted T cells, or PBMCs. The sample metadata nearly always contained a de-identified subject ID, COVID-19 status, age in years and sex. The samples were drawn from the first 160 participants of the ongoing ImmuneRACE study and from more than 1,000 subjects provided by 6 global collaborators. Where HLA class I and class II types were available, the types were taken from metadata supplied by the sample provider, not from assay-based typing.

TCRbeta CDR3 regions were amplified from genomic DNA using the immunoSEQ Assay, a bias-controlled multiplex PCR. The authors' pipeline ran thus. Within the assay, amplification of reference gene primers was used to estimate how many nucleated cells each sample contained. To quantify the absolute abundance of each unique TCRbeta CDR3 rearrangement, sequence reads were collapsed and filtered. For each sample, productive Simpson clonality was calculated as the square root of Simpson's diversity index over productive rearrangements. This immuneACCESS table, as held by TCRdb, lists in-frame sequences with V and J called but not all clones. Of the missing ones, under half trace to an unresolved V gene in checked studies; the others have no known cause. V, J and clone size are taken as reported in that table, and D and trimming were inferred from the DNA itself. This sample holds about 49,000 clones; around four fifths were observed only once. The top ten constitute roughly 3% of the sample.

The collaborating institutions used their own protocols to collect whole blood in K2EDTA tubes. For TCRbeta analysis, collaborators shipped samples in one of three forms: frozen whole blood, isolated PBMCs, or DNA extracted from either of those sample types. The full study reports these points: How much clinical and demographic metadata was included differed by source and by participant, and the metadata was provided uncurated.

A remark on this clone: There is no known antigen for this receptor. The DNA is left out, because the CDR3 cannot be placed on it with certainty; the CDR3 is given as TCRdb lists it.

CDR1 WSHSY and CDR2 SAAADI are derived from the germline V gene. Including cysteine and phenylalanine, the CDR3 has 18 amino acids. Sequences were obtained from peripheral blood. The sequence derives from an older woman with acute or convalescent COVID-19. The sequence joins TRBV10-2 to TRBJ2-2; TRBD2, as called in the table, went unchecked against the DNA. CDR3 reads: CASSTSGLAGGGTGELFF.